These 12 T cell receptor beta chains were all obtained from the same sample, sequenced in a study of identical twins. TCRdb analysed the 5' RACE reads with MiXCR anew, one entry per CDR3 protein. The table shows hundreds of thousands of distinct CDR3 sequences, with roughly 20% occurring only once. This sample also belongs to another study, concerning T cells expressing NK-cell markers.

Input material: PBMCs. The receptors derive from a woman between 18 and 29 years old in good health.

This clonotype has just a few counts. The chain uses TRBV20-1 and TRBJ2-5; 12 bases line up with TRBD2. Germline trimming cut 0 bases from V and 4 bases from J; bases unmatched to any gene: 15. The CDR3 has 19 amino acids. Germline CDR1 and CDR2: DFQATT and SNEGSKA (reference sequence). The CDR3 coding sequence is TGCAGTGCTAGAGATCCCCGACTAGCGGGGGAGGCCAGGGGAGAGACCCAGTACTTC. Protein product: CSARDPRLAGEARGETQYF.

The CDR3 DNA reads TGTGCCAGCAGTCACCGGGACTCAGATAGGGGGGTGTTCTTC. It specifies CASSHRDSDRGVFF. This chain joins TRBV3-1 and TRBJ2-1; D tentatively reads TRBD1 or TRBD2 (6 bases each). Trimming stripped 6 bases from V and 15 bases from J, with 24 bases between. Germline V CDR1 and CDR2: LGHDT, YNNKEL (reference sequence). The CDR3 is made up of 14 amino acids.

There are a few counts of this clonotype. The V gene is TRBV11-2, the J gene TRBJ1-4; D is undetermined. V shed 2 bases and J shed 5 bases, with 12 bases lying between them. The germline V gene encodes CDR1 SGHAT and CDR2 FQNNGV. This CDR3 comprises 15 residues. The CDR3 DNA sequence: TGTGCCAGCAGCTTATCGGTGGGGAACAATGAAAAACTGTTTTTT. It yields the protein CASSLSVGNNEKLFF. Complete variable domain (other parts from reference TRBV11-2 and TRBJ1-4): EAGVAQSPRYKIIEKRQSVAFWCNPISGHATLYWYQQILGQGPKLLIQFQNNGVVDDSQLPKDRFSAERLKGVDSTLKIQPAKLEDSAVYLCASSLSVGNNEKLFFGSGTQLSVL.

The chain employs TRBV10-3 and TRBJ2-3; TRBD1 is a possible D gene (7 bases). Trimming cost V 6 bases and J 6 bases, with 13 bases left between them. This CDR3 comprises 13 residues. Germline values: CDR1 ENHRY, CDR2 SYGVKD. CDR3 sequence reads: CAISGQGGDTQYF. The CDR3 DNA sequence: TGTGCCATCAGCGGGCAGGGGGGTGATACGCAGTATTTT.

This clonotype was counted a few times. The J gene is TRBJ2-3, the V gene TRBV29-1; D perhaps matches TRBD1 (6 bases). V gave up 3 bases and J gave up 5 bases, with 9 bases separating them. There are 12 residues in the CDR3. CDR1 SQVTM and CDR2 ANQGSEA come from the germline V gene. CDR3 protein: CSVEGARDTQYF. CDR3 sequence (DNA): TGCAGCGTTGAGGGGGCCCGAGATACGCAGTATTTT.

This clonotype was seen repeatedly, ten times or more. Written as DNA, the CDR3 is TGCAGTGCTAGCGGGAGGGCGACAGATACGCAGTATTTT. It specifies CSASGRATDTQYF. The chain couples TRBV20-1 to TRBJ2-3; the match to TRBD2 covers 8 bases. Trimming at V came to 3 bases and at J to 3 bases, leaving 2 bases not matched to a gene. CDR1 DFQATT and CDR2 SNEGSKA come from the germline V gene (reference sequence). This CDR3 has 13 amino acids.

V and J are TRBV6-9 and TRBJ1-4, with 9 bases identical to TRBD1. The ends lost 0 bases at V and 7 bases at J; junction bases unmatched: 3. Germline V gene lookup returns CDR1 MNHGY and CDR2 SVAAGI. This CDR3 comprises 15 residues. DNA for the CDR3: TGTGCCAGCAGTTATTCGACAGGGGGAGGTGAAAAACTGTTTTTT. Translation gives CASSYSTGGGEKLFF.

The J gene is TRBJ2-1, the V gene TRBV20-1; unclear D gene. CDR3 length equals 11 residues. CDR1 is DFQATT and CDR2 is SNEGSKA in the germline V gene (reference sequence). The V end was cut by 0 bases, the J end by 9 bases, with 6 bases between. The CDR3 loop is CSARDFPEQFF. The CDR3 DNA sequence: TGCAGTGCTAGAGATTTCCCTGAGCAGTTCTTC.

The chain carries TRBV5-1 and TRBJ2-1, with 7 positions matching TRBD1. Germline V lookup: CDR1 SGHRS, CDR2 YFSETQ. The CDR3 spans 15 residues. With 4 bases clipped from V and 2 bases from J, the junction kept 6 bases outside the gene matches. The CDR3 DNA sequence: TGCGCCAGCAGCGTAACAGGGGTGGCCTACAATGAGCAGTTCTTC. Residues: CASSVTGVAYNEQFF.

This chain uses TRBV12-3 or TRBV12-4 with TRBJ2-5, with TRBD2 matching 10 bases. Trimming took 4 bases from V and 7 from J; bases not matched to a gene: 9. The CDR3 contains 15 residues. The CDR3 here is CASSSMEREGWTQYF. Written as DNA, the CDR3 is TGTGCCAGCAGTTCTATGGAGCGGGAGGGGTGGACCCAGTACTTC.

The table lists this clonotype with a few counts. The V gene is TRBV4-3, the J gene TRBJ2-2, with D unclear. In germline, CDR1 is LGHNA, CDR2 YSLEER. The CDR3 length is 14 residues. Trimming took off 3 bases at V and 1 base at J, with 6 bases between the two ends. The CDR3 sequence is CASSHNKNTGELFF. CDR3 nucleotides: TGCGCCAGCAGCCACAACAAGAACACCGGGGAGCTGTTTTTT.

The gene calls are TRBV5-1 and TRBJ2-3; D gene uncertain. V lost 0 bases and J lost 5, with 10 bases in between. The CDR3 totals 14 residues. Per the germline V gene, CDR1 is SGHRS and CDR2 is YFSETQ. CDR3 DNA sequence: TGCGCCAGCAGCTTGGGGGCACCAAAAGATACGCAGTATTTT. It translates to CASSLGAPKDTQYF.